Following are 30 T cell receptor beta chains from one sample sequenced in a study of cytomegalovirus exposure and HLA in healthy donors. Researchers ran the PCR with 60 Vbeta and 13 Jbeta primers. Sequenced by immunoSEQ multiplex PCR; TCRdb stores in-frame clones only, minus some. The sample lists roughly 180,000 clones, 76% occurring once. The sequenced sample was PBMCs. The receptors were gathered from a man aged 18 to 29 in good health and CMV-seronegative.

This clone appeared once. The chain joins TRBV7-2 to TRBJ2-7, with TRBD2 identical over 10 bases. Germline values: CDR1 SGHTA, CDR2 FQGNSA. The length of the CDR3 is 14 residues. With V trimmed by 5 bases and J by 2 bases, 3 bases remained unmatched. In nucleotides, the CDR3 is TGTGCCAGCAGCACTAGCGGGAACCCCTACGAGCAGTACTTC. Encoded protein: CASSTSGNPYEQYF.

This clone appeared a few times. The genes are TRBV30 and TRBJ1-2; 7 bases map to TRBD1. Germline assignment: CDR1 GTSNPN and CDR2 SVGIG (reference sequence). The CDR3 has 13 residues. V lost 2 bases and J lost 5; bases outside the gene matches: 5. The CDR3 nucleotides are TGTGCCTGGAGTCCCGGGACAGAGTATGGCTACACCTTC. This translates into CAWSPGTEYGYTF.

The J gene is TRBJ2-1, the V gene TRBV9; 9 nucleotides align to TRBD2. This CDR3 has 15 residues. With V trimmed by 1 base and J by 4 bases, 3 bases remained unmatched. Germline V gene lookup returns CDR1 SGDLS and CDR2 YYNGEE. The CDR3 sequence: CASSVYSGGYNEQFF. The CDR3 DNA is TGTGCCAGCAGCGTATATAGCGGGGGATACAATGAGCAGTTCTTC.

Comment on this clone: One end of the junction varies from germline; a read error may be responsible. The chain is built from TRBV7-9 and TRBJ2-1; 7 bases match TRBD1. The CDR3 totals 16 residues. The V gene's germline CDR1 is SEHNR and CDR2 FQNEAQ (reference sequence). CDR3 coding DNA: TGTTCCAGCAGCTTCCTCCGGGACAGAACTGGGGATGAGCAGTTCTTC. Protein: CSSSFLRDRTGDEQFF.

The rearrangement joins TRBV2 to TRBJ1-2; 10 bases map to TRBD1. V dropped 7 bases and J dropped 4; count of bases not matched to a gene: 12. CDR1 is SNHLY, CDR2 FYNNEI, per germline. The CDR3 is made up of 16 amino acids. Written as DNA, the CDR3 is TGTGCCAGCACCGATTCGCGGACAGGGGGGAGCTATGGCTACACCTTC. Translation gives CASTDSRTGGSYGYTF.

The chain is built from TRBV5-1 and TRBJ1-1; a possible D gene is TRBD1 (5 bases). V was trimmed by 0 bases and J by 3 bases, leaving 12 bases between them. CDR1 and CDR2 (germline): SGHRS, YFSETQ. The CDR3 loop spans 15 amino acids. Here the CDR3 reads CASSLGGGWDTEAFF. The CDR3 bases are TGCGCCAGCAGCTTGGGGGGGGGTTGGGACACTGAAGCTTTCTTT.

This clone was seen a handful of times. This rearrangement joins TRBV7-3 to TRBJ2-5; D might be TRBD1 (5 bases). V lost 0 bases and J lost 1, with 12 bases in between. The CDR3 runs to 16 residues. Germline CDR1 reads SGHTA; CDR2 reads FQGTGA. CDR3 loop: CASSLTGVGPQETQYF. The CDR3 nucleotides are TGTGCCAGCAGCTTAACAGGGGTCGGGCCCCAAGAGACCCAGTACTTC.

The V gene is TRBV5-5, the J gene TRBJ2-7, with TRBD1 identical over 10 bases. Germline trimming cut 0 bases from V and 5 bases from J; bases unmatched to any gene: 2. Looked up from germline, CDR1 is SGHKS and CDR2 is YYEKEE (reference sequence). The CDR3 extends over 14 amino acids. CDR3 bases: TGTGCCAGCAGCTTGGTGGGACAGGGGAACGAGCAGTACTTC. It codes for CASSLVGQGNEQYF.

The chain employs TRBV19 and TRBJ2-2; D is possibly TRBD1 (5 bases). CDR1 and CDR2 from the germline V gene are LNHDA and SQIVND (reference sequence). The CDR3 has 16 residues. Trimming removed 3 bases from V and 6 bases from J, with 17 bases in between. In DNA form, the CDR3 reads TGTGCCAGTAGTATTGTGGCAGGGCGTGGTCCCGGGGAGCTGTTTTTT. It specifies CASSIVAGRGPGELFF.

The V call is TRBV29-1, the J call TRBJ2-7; 12 nucleotides align to TRBD2. Germline CDR1 is SQVTM and CDR2 is ANQGSEA. CDR3 size: 17 residues. Unmatched junction bases numbered 12, after V lost 2 bases and J lost 4 bases. CDR3 region: CSVEILGLAGGPYEQYF. The CDR3 bases are TGCAGCGTTGAAATACTTGGGCTAGCGGGAGGGCCGTACGAGCAGTACTTC.

The chain carries TRBV9 and TRBJ1-6; D is unresolved. CDR1 and CDR2 (germline): SGDLS, YYNGEE. Trimming cost V 0 bases and J 9 bases, with 10 bases left between them. The CDR3 length is 14 residues. CDR3 sequence: CASSVGGSGSPLHF. The CDR3 DNA sequence: TGTGCCAGCAGCGTAGGAGGTTCGGGTTCACCCCTCCACTTT.

The V call is TRBV6-1, the J call TRBJ1-6; 7 bases align to TRBD1. The germline CDR1 and CDR2 sequences are MNHNS and SASEGT. The CDR3 length is 18 residues. V lost 0 bases, J lost 0 bases, and 5 bases stayed unmatched. CDR3 in amino acids: CASSEASGTVSYNSPLHF. The CDR3 region has the DNA TGTGCCAGCAGTGAAGCCTCCGGGACAGTCTCCTATAATTCACCCCTCCACTTT.

Here the CDR3 DNA reads TGTGCCATCAGTGGGGGACATTCTCCCAATCAGCCCCAGCATTTT. Encoded protein: CAISGGHSPNQPQHF. The rearrangement uses TRBV10-3 and TRBJ1-5, with a tentative D call TRBD1 (6 bases). Germline V CDR1 and CDR2: ENHRY, SYGVKD. Deletions cut 4 bases from V and 3 bases from J, with 13 bases between. The CDR3 contains 15 residues.

The chain joins TRBV7-2 to TRBJ2-3; 10 nucleotides match TRBD2. The CDR3 runs 14 residues. Germline assignment: CDR1 SGHTA and CDR2 FQGNSA. The trim removed 5 bases at V and 9 bases at J, leaving 8 bases unmatched. DNA for the CDR3: TGTGCCAGCAGCCAAGAGCGGGGGGGAGGCACGCAGTATTTT. Residues: CASSQERGGGTQYF.

V gene TRBV15 combines with J gene TRBJ1-3; 8 bases align to TRBD1. Germline CDR1 and CDR2: LNHNV and YYDKDF (reference sequence). CDR3 length: 16 residues. Trimming cost V 1 base and J 0 bases; bases outside gene matches: 2. The DNA for the CDR3 is TGTGCCACCAGCAGAGGGACAGGGAACTCTGGAAACACCATATATTTT. Its translation is CATSRGTGNSGNTIYF. Full variable domain (remainder filled in from reference TRBV15 and TRBJ1-3): DAMVIQNPRYQVTQFGKPVTLSCSQTLNHNVMYWYQQKSSQAPKLLFHYYDKDFNNEADTPDNFQSRRPNTSFCFLDIRSPGLGDTAMYLCATSRGTGNSGNTIYFGEGSWLTVV.

This sequence joins TRBV5-6 and TRBJ2-7; unclear D gene. The CDR3 loop spans 14 amino acids. The V and J ends lost 5 bases and 12 bases respectively, with 24 bases between them. Germline assignment: CDR1 SGHDT and CDR2 YYEEEE. CDR3 amino acids: CASSSHGSIGEAYF. The CDR3 DNA reads as TGTGCCAGCAGTTCGCATGGGTCCATTGGTGAGGCGTACTTC.

This chain links TRBV5-1 with TRBJ1-1; 8 nucleotides align to TRBD1. Germline V gives CDR1 SGHRS, CDR2 YFSETQ. With 4 bases clipped from V and 6 bases from J, the junction kept 8 bases outside the gene matches. This CDR3 has 14 residues. In DNA form, the CDR3 reads TGCGCCAGCAGCCTGGCCGGACAGGGCTCTGAAGCTTTCTTT. Encoded protein: CASSLAGQGSEAFF.

This chain joins TRBV30 and TRBJ1-3, with D unclear. Trimming took off 6 bases at V and 0 bases at J, with 6 bases between the two ends. Looked up from germline, CDR1 is GTSNPN and CDR2 is SVGIG (reference sequence). This CDR3 is built from 12 residues. CDR3 in DNA: TGTGCCTGTCACACCTCTGGAAACACCATATATTTT. It is translated as CACHTSGNTIYF.

This clone has a handful of counts. V is TRBV28 and J is TRBJ2-4, with 10 nucleotides matching TRBD2. The CDR3 covers 16 residues. The germline V gene encodes CDR1 MDHEN and CDR2 SYDVKM. V lost 8 bases, J lost 0 bases, and 7 bases stayed unmatched. Here the CDR3 reads CASGAGGTLAKNIQYF. The CDR3 bases are TGTGCCAGCGGAGCGGGAGGGACACTAGCCAAAAACATTCAGTACTTC.

CDR3 coding DNA: TGTGCCAGCAGTTCGGACAGGGTTCACACTGAAGCTTTCTTT. Translated: CASSSDRVHTEAFF. The rearrangement links TRBV6-5 to TRBJ1-1, with 8 nucleotides matching TRBD1. V lost 4 bases to trimming and J lost 3 bases; unmatched junction nucleotides: 4. Germline V gene sequence: CDR1 MNHEY, CDR2 SVGAGI. This CDR3 has 14 residues.

The rearrangement uses TRBV6-1 and TRBJ1-1; D is unclear. Between the trimmed V and J ends, which lost 8 bases and 8 bases, there was a span of 21 bases. Germline V gene lookup returns CDR1 MNHNS and CDR2 SASEGT. The CDR3 is 14 residues long. The CDR3 is CASSNGRRVSEAFF. In DNA form, the CDR3 reads TGTGCCAGCTCCAACGGACGGAGGGTCTCGGAAGCTTTCTTT.

The V gene is TRBV12-5, the J gene TRBJ2-6; D is unclear. CDR1 LGHNT and CDR2 FRNRAP come from the germline V gene. The CDR3 length is 13 residues. The ends were cut back, 6 bases at V and 0 bases at J, with 3 bases in the middle. The chain's CDR3 is CASGLSGANVLTF. As DNA, the CDR3 is TGTGCTAGTGGACTCTCTGGGGCCAACGTCCTGACTTTC.

This sequence joins TRBV6-5 and TRBJ1-3, with D unresolved. V lost 5 bases and J 0 bases, leaving 8 bases between the germline ends. The CDR3 extends over 14 amino acids. Germline CDR1 reads MNHEY; CDR2 reads SVGAGI. CDR3 protein: CASSATSSGNTIYF. CDR3 nucleotides: TGTGCCAGCAGTGCAACGAGCTCTGGAAACACCATATATTTT.

The J gene is TRBJ2-7, the V gene TRBV5-3; D possibly corresponds to TRBD1 (6 bases). TRBV5-3 is an ORF for which the function is uncertain. The V end was cut by 5 bases, the J end by 5 bases, with 17 bases between. The CDR3 runs 14 residues. In DNA, the CDR3 is TGTGCCAGAAGACTGGACAGACGTATCGACGAGCAGTACTTC. This translates into CARRLDRRIDEQYF.

This clone was detected only a few times. The genes are TRBV6-5 and TRBJ2-1; D is ambiguous. The V end lost 3 bases, the J end lost 0 bases, and 9 bases lay between the germline ends. Germline V gives CDR1 MNHEY, CDR2 SVGAGI. This CDR3 has 15 residues. CDR3 amino acids: CASSYQSSSYNEQFF. In DNA, the CDR3 is TGTGCCAGCAGTTATCAAAGCTCCTCCTACAATGAGCAGTTCTTC.

There are a few counts of this clone. This rearrangement joins TRBV5-1 to TRBJ1-6, with D possibly being TRBD1 (6 bases). Trimming removed 1 base from V and 4 bases from J, with 12 bases in between. Looked up from germline, CDR1 is SGHRS and CDR2 is YFSETQ. The CDR3 length is 16 residues. CDR3 bases: TGCGCCAGCAGCTTGCACAGGACAGATTATAATTCACCCCTCCACTTT. Protein sequence: CASSLHRTDYNSPLHF.

The chain is built from TRBV4-1 and TRBJ2-3; 10 bases map to TRBD2. The ends lost 4 bases at V and 3 bases at J; junction bases unmatched: 7. This CDR3 is 16 amino acids long. CDR1 is MGHRA and CDR2 is YSYEKL in the germline V gene. CDR3 in DNA: TGCGCCAGCAGCCCAGACCCTAGCGGGGGAACAGATACGCAGTATTTT. Protein: CASSPDPSGGTDTQYF.

There are a few counts of this clone. The chain recombines TRBV5-6 with TRBJ1-3, with TRBD1 matching 11 bases. Germline V gene lookup returns CDR1 SGHDT and CDR2 YYEEEE. This CDR3 is built from 14 residues. The junction had 4 bases not matched to a gene; V was cut back by 4 bases and J by 7 bases. The CDR3 here is CASSLDRGPNTIYF. The DNA of the CDR3 is TGTGCCAGCAGCCTGGACAGGGGGCCCAACACCATATATTTT.

This rearrangement joins TRBV10-3 to TRBJ2-7; no firm D call. The ends were cut back, 0 bases at V and 7 bases at J, with 13 bases in the middle. This CDR3 is built from 14 residues. Germline values: CDR1 ENHRY, CDR2 SYGVKD. CDR3 region: CAISESGSSAEQYF. As DNA, the CDR3 is TGTGCCATCAGTGAGTCGGGCAGTTCGGCGGAGCAGTACTTC.

The V and J genes are TRBV7-2 and TRBJ2-1; D is perhaps TRBD2 (5 bases). This CDR3 spans 13 amino acids. Trimming left V 3 bases short and J 5 bases short, with 8 bases between. CDR1 and CDR2 from the germline V gene are SGHTA and FQGNSA. The CDR3 spells CASSLRAHNEQFF. The CDR3 nucleotides are TGTGCCAGCAGCTTGCGGGCCCACAATGAGCAGTTCTTC.